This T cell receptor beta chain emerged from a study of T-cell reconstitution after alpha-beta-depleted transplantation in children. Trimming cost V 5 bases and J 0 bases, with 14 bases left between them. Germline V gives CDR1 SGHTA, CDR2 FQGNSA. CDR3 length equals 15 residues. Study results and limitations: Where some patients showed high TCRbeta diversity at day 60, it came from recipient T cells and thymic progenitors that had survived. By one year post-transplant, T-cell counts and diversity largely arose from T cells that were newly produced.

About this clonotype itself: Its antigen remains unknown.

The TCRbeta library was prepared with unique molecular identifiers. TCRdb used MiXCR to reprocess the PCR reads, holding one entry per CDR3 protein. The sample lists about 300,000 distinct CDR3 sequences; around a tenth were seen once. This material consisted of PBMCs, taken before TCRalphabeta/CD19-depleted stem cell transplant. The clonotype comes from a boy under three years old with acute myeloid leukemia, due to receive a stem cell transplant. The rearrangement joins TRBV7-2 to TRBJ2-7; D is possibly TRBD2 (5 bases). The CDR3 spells CASSPDPAGSYEQYF. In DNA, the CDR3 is TGTGCCAGCAGCCCCGACCCGGCGGGCTCCTACGAGCAGTACTTC.